This T cell receptor beta chain was recovered during a study of T cell responses to AZD1222 COVID-19 vaccine. CDR1 KGHSH and CDR2 LQKENI come from the germline V gene. The CDR3 is made up of 15 amino acids. Unmatched junction bases numbered 5, after V lost 5 bases and J lost 6 bases. Sequencing was performed with immunoSEQ multiplex PCR; in TCRdb, only in-frame clones are kept and a portion is missing. The data hold 150,000 to 200,000 clones, with more than 85% observed a single time. This material consisted of peripheral blood, taken on day 0 of AZD1222 vaccination. The TCR sequence derives from an adult in good health. The chain joins TRBV18 to TRBJ2-1, with 12 bases lining up with TRBD2. DNA of the CDR3: TGTGCCAGCTCAGGAGGACTAGCGGGGATCAATGAGCAGTTCTTC. Translating it yields CASSGGLAGINEQFF. Combining the CDR3 with reference TRBV18 and TRBJ2-1 gives the whole variable domain NAGVMQNPRHLVRRRGQEARLRCSPMKGHSHVYWYRQLPEEGLKFMVYLQKENIIDESGMPKERFSAEFPKEGPSILRIQQVVRGDSAAYFCASSGGLAGINEQFFGPGTRLTVL.